The following is a TCR beta chain sequence with its context. Its specificity is not known. Only in-frame clones appear in the TCRdb table, and some are missing; sequencing was by immunoSEQ multiplex PCR. The table shows under 150,000 clones, with approximately 86% occurring only once. Germline loops: CDR1 SGHTA, CDR2 FQGNSA. Trimming left V 5 bases short and J 2 bases short, with 10 bases between. CDR3 length equals 15 residues. The data originate from a study of cytomegalovirus exposure and HLA in healthy donors. Study overall: A later analysis reported the 120 or so validation repertoires used the same platform as the 666 first-cohort repertoires. Findings and limits, study-wide: Cytomegalovirus-associated status was assigned to 150 to 200 TCR beta chains. Cytomegalovirus status, reportedly, was diagnosed with high specificity and sensitivity by the classifier. Confirmation in vitro established that a few CMV-associated chains were specific for CMV antigens.

This clonotype was sampled from a man aged 18-30 years in good health and CMV-seropositive. Specimen: PBMCs. The gene calls are TRBV7-2 and TRBJ2-6; D ambiguous. Here the CDR3 DNA reads TGTGCCAGCAGCCCCCGGAGCGCTGGGGCCAACGTCCTGACTTTC. Amino acids: CASSPRSAGANVLTF. The whole variable domain, filled in from reference TRBV7-2 and TRBJ2-6, reads GAGVSQSPSNKVTEKGKDVELRCDPISGHTALYWYRQSLGQGLEFLIYFQGNSAPDKSGLPSDRFSAERTGGSVSTLTIQRTQQEDSAVYLCASSPRSAGANVLTFGAGSRLTVL.